Included here is one TCR beta chain sequence, with context. This specimen comes from a study of blood T cell repertoires in COVID-19. Study details: Sites across the United States, Italy and Spain contributed samples from acute and convalescent COVID-19. The analysed material was cDNA or gDNA that came from T cells, B-cell-depleted T cells, or PBMCs.

With 0 bases removed from V and 2 bases from J, the gap between germline ends came to 10 bases. This CDR3 is built from 16 residues. Germline V gene sequence: CDR1 MNHEY, CDR2 SVGAGI. Source study methods: The assay estimated nucleated cells by amplifying reference gene primers. The assay was immunoSEQ multiplex PCR, and TCRdb's table has in-frame clones only and misses some. Clone size and the V and J calls come from that table; the DNA yielded D and trimming. The sample yields about 330,000 clones, around 86% seen once. This TCR was recovered from a woman between 45 and 65 years old with acute or convalescent COVID-19. Sequencing used peripheral blood. This sequence joins TRBV6-5 and TRBJ1-4; D is possibly TRBD1 (5 bases). The CDR3 reads CASSYSAAGTNEKLFF. DNA of the CDR3: TGTGCCAGCAGTTACTCGGCGGCAGGGACTAATGAAAAACTGTTTTTT.